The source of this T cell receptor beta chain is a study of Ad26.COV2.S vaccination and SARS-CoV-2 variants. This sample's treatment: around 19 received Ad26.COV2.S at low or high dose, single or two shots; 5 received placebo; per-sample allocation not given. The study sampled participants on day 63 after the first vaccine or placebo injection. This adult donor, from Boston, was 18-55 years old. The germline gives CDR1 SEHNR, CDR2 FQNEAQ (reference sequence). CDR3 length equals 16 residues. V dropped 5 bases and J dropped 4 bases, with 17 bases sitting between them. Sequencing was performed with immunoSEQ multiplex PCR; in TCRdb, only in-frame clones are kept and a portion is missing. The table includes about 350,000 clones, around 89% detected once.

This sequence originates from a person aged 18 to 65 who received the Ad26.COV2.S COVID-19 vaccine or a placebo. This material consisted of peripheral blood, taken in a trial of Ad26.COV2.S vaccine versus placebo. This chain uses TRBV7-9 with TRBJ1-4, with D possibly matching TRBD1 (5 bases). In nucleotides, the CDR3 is TGTGCCAGCAGCGTTTTCCCGGACAAGATTAATGAAAAACTGTTTTTT. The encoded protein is CASSVFPDKINEKLFF.